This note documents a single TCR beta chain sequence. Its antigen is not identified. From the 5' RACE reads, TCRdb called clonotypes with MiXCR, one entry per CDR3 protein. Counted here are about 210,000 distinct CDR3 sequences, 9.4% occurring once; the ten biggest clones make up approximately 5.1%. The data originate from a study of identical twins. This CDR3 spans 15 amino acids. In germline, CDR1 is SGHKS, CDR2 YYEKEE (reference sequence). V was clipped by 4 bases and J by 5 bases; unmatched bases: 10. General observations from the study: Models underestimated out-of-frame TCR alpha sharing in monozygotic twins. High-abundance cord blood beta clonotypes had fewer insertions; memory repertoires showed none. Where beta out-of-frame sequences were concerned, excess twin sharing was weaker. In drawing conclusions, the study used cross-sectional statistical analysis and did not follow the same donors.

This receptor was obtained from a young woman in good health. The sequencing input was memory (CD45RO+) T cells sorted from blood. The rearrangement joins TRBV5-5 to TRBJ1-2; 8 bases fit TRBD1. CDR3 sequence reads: CASSATGQDGYGYTF. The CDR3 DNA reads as TGTGCCAGCAGCGCGACGGGACAGGACGGGTATGGCTACACCTTC. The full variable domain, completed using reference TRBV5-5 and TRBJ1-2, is DAGVTQSPTHLIKTRGQQVTLRCSPISGHKSVSWYQQVLGQGPQFIFQYYEKEERGRGNFPDRFSARQFPNYSSELNVNALLLGDSALYLCASSATGQDGYGYTFGSGTRLTVV.